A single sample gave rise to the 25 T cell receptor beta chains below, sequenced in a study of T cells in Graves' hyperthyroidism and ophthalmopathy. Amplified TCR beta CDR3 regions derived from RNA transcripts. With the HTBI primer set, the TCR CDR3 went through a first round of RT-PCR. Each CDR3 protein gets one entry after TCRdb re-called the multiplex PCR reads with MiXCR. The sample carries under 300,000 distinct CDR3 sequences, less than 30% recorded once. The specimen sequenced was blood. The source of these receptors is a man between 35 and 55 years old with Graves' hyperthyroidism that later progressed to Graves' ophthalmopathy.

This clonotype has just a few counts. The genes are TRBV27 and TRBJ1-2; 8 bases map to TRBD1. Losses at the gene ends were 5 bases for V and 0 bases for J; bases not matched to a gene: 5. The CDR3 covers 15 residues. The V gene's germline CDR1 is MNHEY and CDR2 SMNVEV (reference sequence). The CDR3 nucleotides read TGTGCCAGCAGTCTCGGACAGGGAGCTAACTATGGCTACACCTTC. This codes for CASSLGQGANYGYTF.

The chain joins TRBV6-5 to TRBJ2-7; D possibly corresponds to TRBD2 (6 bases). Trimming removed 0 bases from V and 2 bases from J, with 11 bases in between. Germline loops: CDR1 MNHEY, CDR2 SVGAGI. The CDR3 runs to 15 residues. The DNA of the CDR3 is TGTGCCAGCAGTTACTCGGGGGGTAGTGCCTACGAGCAGTACTTC. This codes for CASSYSGGSAYEQYF.

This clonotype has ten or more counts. In DNA, the CDR3 is TGTGCCAGCAGTTACTCGGCCGAGACCCAGTACTTC. It codes for CASSYSAETQYF. The rearrangement links TRBV6-5 to TRBJ2-5; D not certain. Trimming shortened V by 0 bases and J by 5 bases, and 4 bases separated the two germline ends. The CDR3 is made up of 12 amino acids. Germline V gene lookup returns CDR1 MNHEY and CDR2 SVGAGI.

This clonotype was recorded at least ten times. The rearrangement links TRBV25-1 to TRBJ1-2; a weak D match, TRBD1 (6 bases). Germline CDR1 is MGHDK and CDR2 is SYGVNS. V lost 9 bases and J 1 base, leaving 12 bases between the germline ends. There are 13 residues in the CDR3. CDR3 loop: CASRTDSNYGYTF. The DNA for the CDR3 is TGTGCCAGTCGGACAGATAGTAACTATGGCTACACCTTC.

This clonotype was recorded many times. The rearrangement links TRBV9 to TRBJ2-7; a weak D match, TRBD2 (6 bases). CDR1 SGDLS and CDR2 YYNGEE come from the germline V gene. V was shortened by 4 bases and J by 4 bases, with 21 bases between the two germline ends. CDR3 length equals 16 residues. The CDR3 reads CASSPPLRAGGYEQYF. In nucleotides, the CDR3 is TGTGCCAGCAGCCCCCCTCTGAGGGCCGGGGGATACGAGCAGTACTTC.

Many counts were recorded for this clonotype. For the CDR3, the DNA is TGTGCCATCAGGGACGGAGCCTATCAGCCCCAGCATTTT. It encodes CAIRDGAYQPQHF. The rearrangement uses TRBV10-3 and TRBJ1-5; D call uncertain. V lost 6 bases to trimming and J lost 5 bases, with 11 bases between them. Germline CDR1 ENHRY, CDR2 SYGVKD. This CDR3 comprises 13 residues.

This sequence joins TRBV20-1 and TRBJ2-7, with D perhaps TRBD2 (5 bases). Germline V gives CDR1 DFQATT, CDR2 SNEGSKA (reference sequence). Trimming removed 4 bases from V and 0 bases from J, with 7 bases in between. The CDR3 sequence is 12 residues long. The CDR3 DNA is TGCAGTGCTACGGACTTCTCCTACGAGCAGTACTTC. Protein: CSATDFSYEQYF.

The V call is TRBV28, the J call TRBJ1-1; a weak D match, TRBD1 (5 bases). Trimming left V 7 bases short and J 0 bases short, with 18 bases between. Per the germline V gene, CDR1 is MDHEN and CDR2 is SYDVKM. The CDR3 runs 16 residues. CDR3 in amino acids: CASTLQDLVVNTEAFF. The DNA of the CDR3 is TGTGCCAGCACTCTACAGGACCTGGTAGTGAACACTGAAGCTTTCTTT. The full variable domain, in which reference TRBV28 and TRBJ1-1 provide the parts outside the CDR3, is DVKVTQSSRYLVKRTGEKVFLECVQDMDHENMFWYRQDPGLGLRLIYFSYDVKMKEKGDIPEGYSVSREKKERFSLILESASTNQTSMYLCASTLQDLVVNTEAFFGQGTRLTVV.

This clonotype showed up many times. CDR3 in DNA: TGTGCCAGCAGACTCAACACGAACACCGGGGAGCTGTTTTTT. The encoded protein is CASRLNTNTGELFF. The genes are TRBV28 and TRBJ2-2, with D hard to call. Trimming left V 6 bases short and J 0 bases short, with 8 bases between. The germline CDR1 and CDR2 sequences are MDHEN and SYDVKM. The CDR3 is 14 amino acids. Together with reference TRBV28 and TRBJ2-2, the CDR3 gives the full variable domain: DVKVTQSSRYLVKRTGEKVFLECVQDMDHENMFWYRQDPGLGLRLIYFSYDVKMKEKGDIPEGYSVSREKKERFSLILESASTNQTSMYLCASRLNTNTGELFFGEGSRLTVL.

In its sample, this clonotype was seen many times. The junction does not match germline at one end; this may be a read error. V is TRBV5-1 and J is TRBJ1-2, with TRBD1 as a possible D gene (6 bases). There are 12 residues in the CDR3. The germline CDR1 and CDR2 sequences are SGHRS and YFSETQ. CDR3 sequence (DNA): TGCGCCAGCAAGGAACAGGGCTATGGCCACACCTTC. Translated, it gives CASKEQGYGHTF.

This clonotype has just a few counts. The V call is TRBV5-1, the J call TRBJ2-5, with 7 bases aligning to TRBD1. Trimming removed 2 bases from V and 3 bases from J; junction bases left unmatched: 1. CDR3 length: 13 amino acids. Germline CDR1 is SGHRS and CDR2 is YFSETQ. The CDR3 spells CASSFGQEETQYF. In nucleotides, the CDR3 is TGCGCCAGCAGCTTCGGACAGGAAGAGACCCAGTACTTC. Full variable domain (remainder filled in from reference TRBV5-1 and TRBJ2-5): KAGVTQTPRYLIKTRGQQVTLSCSPISGHRSVSWYQQTPGQGLQFLFEYFSETQRNKGNFPGRFSGRQFSNSRSEMNVSTLELGDSALYLCASSFGQEETQYFGPGTRLLVL.

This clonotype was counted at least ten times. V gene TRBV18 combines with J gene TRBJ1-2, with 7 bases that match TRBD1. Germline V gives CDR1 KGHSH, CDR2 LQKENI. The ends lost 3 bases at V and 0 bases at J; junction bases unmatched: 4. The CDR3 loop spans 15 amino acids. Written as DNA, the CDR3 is TGTGCCAGCTCACCCCGACAGGGAACTAACTATGGCTACACCTTC. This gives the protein CASSPRQGTNYGYTF.

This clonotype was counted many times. The DNA for the CDR3 is TGTGCCAGCAGTTCCTCCATTCTAGCGGGACCCGAGACCCAGTACTTC. Protein product: CASSSSILAGPETQYF. This chain connects TRBV6-5 to TRBJ2-5; 9 nucleotides align to TRBD2. Unmatched junction bases numbered 11, after V lost 4 bases and J lost 5 bases. CDR1 and CDR2 (germline): MNHEY, SVGAGI. The CDR3 spans 16 residues.

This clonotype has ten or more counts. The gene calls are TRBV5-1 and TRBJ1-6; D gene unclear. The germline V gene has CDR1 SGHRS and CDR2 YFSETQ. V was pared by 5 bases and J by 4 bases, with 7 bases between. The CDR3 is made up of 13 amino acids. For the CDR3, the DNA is TGCGCCAGCAGTTCGGATTATAATTCACCCCTCCACTTT. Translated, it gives CASSSDYNSPLHF. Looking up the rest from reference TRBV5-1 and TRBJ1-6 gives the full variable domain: KAGVTQTPRYLIKTRGQQVTLSCSPISGHRSVSWYQQTPGQGLQFLFEYFSETQRNKGNFPGRFSGRQFSNSRSEMNVSTLELGDSALYLCASSSDYNSPLHFGNGTRLTVT.

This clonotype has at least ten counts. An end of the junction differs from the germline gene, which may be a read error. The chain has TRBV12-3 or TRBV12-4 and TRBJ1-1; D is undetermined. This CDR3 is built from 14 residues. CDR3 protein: CASSLDAGLGETFF. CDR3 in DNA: TGTGCCAGCAGTTTAGATGCGGGGTTGGGTGAAACTTTCTTT.

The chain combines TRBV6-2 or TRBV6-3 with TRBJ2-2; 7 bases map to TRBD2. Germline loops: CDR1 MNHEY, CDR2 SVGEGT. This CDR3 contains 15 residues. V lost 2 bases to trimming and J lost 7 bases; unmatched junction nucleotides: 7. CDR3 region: CASSYRRESVGELFF. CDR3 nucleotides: TGTGCCAGCAGTTACCGGCGGGAGTCGGTCGGGGAGCTGTTTTTT.

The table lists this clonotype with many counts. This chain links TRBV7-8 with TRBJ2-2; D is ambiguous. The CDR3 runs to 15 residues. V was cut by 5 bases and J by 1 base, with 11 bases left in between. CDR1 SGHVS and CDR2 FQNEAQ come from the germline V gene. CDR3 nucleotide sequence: TGTGCCAGCAGCCTCAGAGTCGTGAACACCGGGGAGCTGTTTTTT. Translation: CASSLRVVNTGELFF.

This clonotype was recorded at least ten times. DNA for the CDR3: TGTGCCAGCAGTCCCCTAGCGGACCTAGCCAAAAACATTCAGTACTTC. Residues: CASSPLADLAKNIQYF. This chain joins TRBV28 and TRBJ2-4; 7 nucleotides align to TRBD2. Germline CDR1 is MDHEN and CDR2 is SYDVKM. The CDR3 extends over 16 amino acids. J gave up 0 bases and V 5 bases, and 7 bases lay outside the gene matches. Using reference TRBV28 and TRBJ2-4 for the parts outside the CDR3, the full variable domain is DVKVTQSSRYLVKRTGEKVFLECVQDMDHENMFWYRQDPGLGLRLIYFSYDVKMKEKGDIPEGYSVSREKKERFSLILESASTNQTSMYLCASSPLADLAKNIQYFGAGTRLSVL.

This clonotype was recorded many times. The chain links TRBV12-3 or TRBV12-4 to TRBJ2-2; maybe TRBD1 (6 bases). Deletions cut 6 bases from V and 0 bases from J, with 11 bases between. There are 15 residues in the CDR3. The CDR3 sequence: CASSPGTPNTGELFF. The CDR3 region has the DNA TGTGCCAGCAGCCCCGGGACACCGAACACCGGGGAGCTGTTTTTT.

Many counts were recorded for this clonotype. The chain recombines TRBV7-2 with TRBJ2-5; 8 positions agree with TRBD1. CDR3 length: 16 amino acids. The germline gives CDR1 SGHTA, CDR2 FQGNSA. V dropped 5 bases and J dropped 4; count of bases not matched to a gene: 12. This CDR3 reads CASSTGTGQGRETQYF. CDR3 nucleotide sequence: TGTGCCAGCAGCACGGGGACAGGTCAGGGTAGAGAGACCCAGTACTTC.

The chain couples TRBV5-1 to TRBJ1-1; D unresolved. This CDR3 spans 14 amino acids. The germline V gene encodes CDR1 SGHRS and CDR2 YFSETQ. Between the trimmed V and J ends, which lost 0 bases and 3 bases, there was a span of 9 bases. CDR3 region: CASSLARDYTEAFF. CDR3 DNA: TGCGCCAGCAGCTTGGCCCGAGACTACACTGAAGCTTTCTTT. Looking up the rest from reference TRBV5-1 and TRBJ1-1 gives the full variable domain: KAGVTQTPRYLIKTRGQQVTLSCSPISGHRSVSWYQQTPGQGLQFLFEYFSETQRNKGNFPGRFSGRQFSNSRSEMNVSTLELGDSALYLCASSLARDYTEAFFGQGTRLTVV.

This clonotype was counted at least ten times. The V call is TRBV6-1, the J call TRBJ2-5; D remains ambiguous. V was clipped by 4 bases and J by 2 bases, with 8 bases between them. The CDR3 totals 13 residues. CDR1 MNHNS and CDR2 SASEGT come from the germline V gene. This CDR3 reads CASSGETQETQYF. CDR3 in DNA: TGTGCCAGCAGTGGTGAGACTCAAGAGACCCAGTACTTC.

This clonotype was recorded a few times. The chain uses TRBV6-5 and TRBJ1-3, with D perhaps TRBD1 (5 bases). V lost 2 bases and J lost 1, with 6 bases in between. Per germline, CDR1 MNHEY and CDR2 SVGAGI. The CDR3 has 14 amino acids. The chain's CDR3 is CASSYQGSGNTIYF. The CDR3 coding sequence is TGTGCCAGCAGTTACCAGGGATCTGGAAACACCATATATTTT.

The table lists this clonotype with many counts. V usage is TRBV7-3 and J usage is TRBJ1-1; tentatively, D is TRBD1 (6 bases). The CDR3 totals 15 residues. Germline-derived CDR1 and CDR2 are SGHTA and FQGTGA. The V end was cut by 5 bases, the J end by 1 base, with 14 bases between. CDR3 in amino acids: CASSPRGHPNTEAFF. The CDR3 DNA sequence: TGTGCCAGCAGCCCCCGGGGACATCCGAACACTGAAGCTTTCTTT. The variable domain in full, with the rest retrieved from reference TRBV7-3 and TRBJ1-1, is GAGVSQTPSNKVTEKGKYVELRCDPISGHTALYWYRQSLGQGPEFLIYFQGTGAADDSGLPNDRFFAVRPEGSVSTLKIQRTERGDSAVYLCASSPRGHPNTEAFFGQGTRLTVV.

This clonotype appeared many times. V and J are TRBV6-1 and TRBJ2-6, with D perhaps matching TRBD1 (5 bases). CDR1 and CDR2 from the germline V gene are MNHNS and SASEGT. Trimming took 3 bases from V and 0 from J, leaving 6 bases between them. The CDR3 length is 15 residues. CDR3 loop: CASSDRVSGANVLTF. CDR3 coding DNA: TGTGCCAGCAGTGACAGGGTCTCTGGGGCCAACGTCCTGACTTTC.